Given below is one TCR beta chain in context. A second PCR of 7 to 11 cycles used a sample-barcoded 5' primer and a J-beta primer mix. MiXCR was run by TCRdb on the 5' RACE reads, yielding one entry per CDR3 protein. This sample carries roughly 730,000 distinct CDR3 sequences, about 61% of them seen once, and the ten largest clones take more than 25%. The study isolated at least 6.5 million PBMCs from each sample. This sample stems from a study of blood T cells in healthy people across ages. The CDR3 spans 15 residues. The clonotype was recovered from a man aged 40-55 years in good health. V usage is TRBV12-3 or TRBV12-4 and J usage is TRBJ2-4; TRBD2 agrees at 9 bases. The DNA end favors TRBJ2-7, so the J call may be wrong. Sequenced material: blood. CDR3 in amino acids: CASRISGRTTYEQYF. CDR3 bases: TGTGCCAGCAGAATAAGCGGGAGGACAACCTACGAGCAGTACTTC.